This T cell receptor (beta chain) was sequenced in a study of blood T cell repertoires in COVID-19. About the study: The United States, Italy and Spain provided the acute and convalescent COVID-19 samples. Sample material is recorded as cDNA or gDNA derived from T cells, B-cell-depleted T cells, or PBMCs.

Per the original data handling: Reference gene primers were amplified, and this amplification served to estimate nucleated cell counts. Generated by immunoSEQ multiplex PCR, the TCRdb table keeps only in-frame clones and is missing some. The DNA gave D and trimming, while V, J and clone size come from that table. The top ten hold about 7.4% of the sample, which has approximately 220,000 clones, about 86% seen once. Trimming removed 2 bases at V and 4 bases at J, with 15 bases between. Germline CDR1 reads SGHAT; CDR2 reads FQNNGV. This CDR3 has 16 amino acids. The genes are TRBV11-2 and TRBJ2-1; tentative D call: TRBD2 (6 bases). The receptor's source is a woman in her forties or fifties with acute or convalescent COVID-19. The sample was peripheral blood. CDR3 nucleotide sequence: TGTGCCAGCAGCTTACTTAGGGACTTCAATTACAATGAGCAGTTCTTC. It is translated as CASSLLRDFNYNEQFF.